The next 30 T cell receptor beta chains were all read from a single sample in a study of blood T cells in healthy people across ages (dated by TCRdb to the mid-2010s). Receptors were amplified or captured by 5' RACE. TCRdb shows the sequencer as Illumina HiSeq 2500. A second PCR of about 6 to 11 cycles was performed with a sample-barcoded 5' primer and a J-beta primer mix. TCRdb ran its own pipeline on the public reads, namely fastp trimming at Q25 and MiXCR clone calling, and kept in-frame beta chains. Each CDR3 protein appears once, grouped with its most common genes and DNA. The sample has around 650,000 distinct CDR3 sequences on record, 35% to 50% of them singletons. The top ten clones comprise approximately 29% of the sample. Sequencing was done on a sample of blood. These receptors were collected from an elderly man in good health.

This clonotype occurred many times. The CDR3 is CASSVEGGPNRKQYF. CDR3 sequence (DNA): TGTGCCAGCAGCGTAGAGGGGGGCCCCAATAGGAAGCAGTACTTC. The chain combines TRBV9 with TRBJ2-7, with D perhaps TRBD1 or TRBD2 (6 bases each). This CDR3 comprises 15 residues. Germline lookup yields CDR1 SGDLS and CDR2 YYNGEE. V was shortened by 0 bases and J by 8 bases, with 18 bases between the two germline ends. Supplemented by reference TRBV9 and TRBJ2-7, the full variable domain reads DSGVTQTPKHLITATGQRVTLRCSPRSGDLSVYWYQQSLDQGLQFLIQYYNGEERAKGNILERFSAQQFPDLHSELNLSSLELGDSALYFCASSVEGGPNRKQYFGPGTRLTVT.

J is TRBJ1-6 and V is TRBV7-2, with TRBD1 matching over 8 bases. Germline V CDR1 and CDR2: SGHTA, FQGNSA. Trimming at V came to 2 bases and at J to 7 bases, leaving 4 bases not matched to a gene. The CDR3 is made up of 15 amino acids. The CDR3 DNA follows: TGTGCCAGCAGCTTATTACAGGGGGGAAATTCACCCCTCCACTTT. Translation gives CASSLLQGGNSPLHF.

For the CDR3, the DNA is TGTGCCAGCAGCCAAGATCAGGGCAGCTGCAATGAGCAGTTCTTC. Translating gives CASSQDQGSCNEQFF. The chain is built from TRBV3-1 and TRBJ2-1, with TRBD1 as a possible D gene (5 bases). The ends were cut back, 0 bases at V and 6 bases at J, with 12 bases in the middle. The CDR3 is 15 residues long. Germline CDR1 is LGHDT and CDR2 is YNNKEL (reference sequence).

CDR3 residues: CSALKGQRNTEAFF. DNA of the CDR3: TGCAGTGCACTAAAGGGACAGAGGAACACTGAAGCTTTCTTT. This chain links TRBV20-1 with TRBJ1-1, with 7 bases identical to TRBD1. Germline CDR1 reads DFQATT; CDR2 reads SNEGSKA (reference sequence). J gave up 1 base and V 6 bases, and 8 bases lay outside the gene matches. The CDR3 length is 14 residues.

The V call is TRBV18, the J call TRBJ2-3; 8 bases align to TRBD1. The CDR3 covers 15 residues. Germline V lookup: CDR1 KGHSH, CDR2 LQKENI. The junction had 8 bases not matched to a gene; V was cut back by 5 bases and J by 4 bases. The CDR3 sequence is CASSDMGTGSDTQYF. For the CDR3, the DNA is TGTGCCAGCTCAGACATGGGGACAGGCTCAGATACGCAGTATTTT.

This clonotype was seen a handful of times. The chain recombines TRBV5-5 with TRBJ2-7; D assignment may be TRBD1 or TRBD2 (6 bases each). The J call may be wrong; the DNA end is better matched by TRBJ2-5. This CDR3 spans 14 amino acids. Germline V gene data show CDR1 as SGHKS and CDR2 as YYEKEE (reference sequence). The CDR3 nucleotides are TGTGCCAGCAGCGACTCGGGGGCTAGGGAGACCCAGTACTTC. As protein: CASSDSGARETQYF.

The table lists this clonotype with a count of one. CDR3 sequence: CSARDSKGTDTQYF. CDR3 sequence (DNA): TGCAGTGCTCGGGACTCTAAAGGCACAGATACGCAGTATTTT. The chain has TRBV20-1 and TRBJ2-3; D is possibly TRBD2 (6 bases). The V end lost 5 bases, the J end lost 1 base, and 13 bases lay between the germline ends. Germline loops: CDR1 DFQATT, CDR2 SNEGSKA (reference sequence). The CDR3 is 14 residues long.

This chain joins TRBV6-5 and TRBJ2-6; D ambiguous. Germline CDR1 MNHEY, CDR2 SVGAGI. The CDR3 contains 17 residues. V was pared by 2 bases and J by 0 bases, with 11 bases between. DNA for the CDR3: TGTGCCAGCAGTTACGAGATGGCCTTCTCTGGGGCCAACGTCCTGACTTTC. Its translation: CASSYEMAFSGANVLTF.

On this clonotype: With a much larger clone just one base away, this may be a read error. V usage is TRBV29-1 and J usage is TRBJ2-5; a weak D match, TRBD1 (6 bases). The J call may be incorrect, as the DNA end agrees better with TRBJ2-7. The germline CDR1 and CDR2 sequences are SQVTM and ANQGSEA. The CDR3 spans 12 residues. CDR3 DNA: TGCAGCGTCGGAAAGGGGGACTACGAGCAGTACTTC. Encoded protein: CSVGKGDYEQYF.

The chain uses TRBV21-1 and TRBJ2-2; the table's D call TRBD1 went unverified against the DNA. TRBV21-1 is a recognized pseudogene. This CDR3 contains 19 residues. The CDR3 here is CASSTLRTGPGSDTGELFF. CDR3 coding DNA: TGTGCCAGCAGCACCCTAAGGACAGGCCCCGGTTCGGACACCGGGGAGCTGTTTTTT.

The rearrangement links TRBV7-2 to TRBJ2-1, with D perhaps TRBD2 (6 bases). The CDR3 has 18 amino acids. V dropped 5 bases and J dropped 0 bases, with 20 bases sitting between them. CDR1 SGHTA and CDR2 FQGNSA come from the germline V gene. The CDR3, as DNA: TGTGCCAGCAGCGCGCGTGGGATAGCGGCAAGCTCCTACAATGAGCAGTTCTTC. This sequence encodes CASSARGIAASSYNEQFF.

The CDR3 protein is CSGPPEGVAENQETQYF. In nucleotides, the CDR3 is TGCAGTGGCCCGCCCGAGGGGGTAGCGGAGAACCAAGAGACCCAGTACTTC. This rearrangement joins TRBV20-1 to TRBJ2-5; the D call may be TRBD1 or TRBD2 (6 bases each). The V gene's germline CDR1 is DFQATT and CDR2 SNEGSKA (reference sequence). V lost 7 bases to trimming and J lost 0 bases, with 24 bases between them. This CDR3 has 17 residues.

On this clonotype: A much larger clone lies one base from this, so it may be a read error. The V call is TRBV18, the J call TRBJ2-7; D assignment may be TRBD1 or TRBD2 (6 bases each). The CDR3 spans 14 residues. CDR1 and CDR2 from the germline V gene are KGHSH and LQKENI. The CDR3 coding sequence is TGTGCCAGCTCACCACAGGGGGGTCATTACGAGCGGTACTTC. Protein product: CASSPQGGHYERYF.

This clonotype was found a few times. The chain couples TRBV29-1 to TRBJ2-5; TRBD2 might be the D (6 bases). The V end lost 1 base, the J end lost 4 bases, and 7 bases lay between the germline ends. The CDR3 consists of 12 residues. Germline V lookup: CDR1 SQVTM, CDR2 ANQGSEA. The CDR3 DNA sequence: TGCAGCGTTGAAGGCGGGGTAGAGACCCAGTACTTC. Its translation is CSVEGGVETQYF.

V is TRBV28 and J is TRBJ1-2, with 7 bases matching TRBD1. Germline V gives CDR1 MDHEN, CDR2 SYDVKM. V shed 4 bases, J shed 1 base, and the junction held 6 bases outside the gene matches. The CDR3 has 15 residues. Here the CDR3 reads CASSSTGVVNYGYTF. DNA for the CDR3: TGTGCCAGCAGTTCCACAGGGGTAGTTAACTATGGCTACACCTTC.

This clonotype was seen once. This chain uses TRBV28 with TRBJ2-5, with TRBD2 matching 7 bases. The CDR3 sequence is 16 residues long. Germline V CDR1 and CDR2: MDHEN, SYDVKM. The V and J ends lost 5 bases and 11 bases, in that order; junction bases with no gene match: 20. The CDR3 region is CASSAPTAGEYNEQYF. As DNA, the CDR3 is TGTGCCAGCAGTGCCCCGACGGCGGGAGAATACAATGAGCAGTACTTC.

The table lists this clonotype with a few counts. Germline is not matched at one junction end, which may reflect a read error. This sequence joins TRBV25-1 and TRBJ2-5; D is perhaps TRBD1 (6 bases). Near its end, the DNA agrees better with TRBJ2-7, so the J call may be wrong. This CDR3 comprises 15 residues. CDR1 and CDR2 (germline): MGHDK, SYGVNS. The CDR3: CASSESGVGSYEQYF. CDR3 DNA: TGTGCCAGCAGCGAATCAGGGGTTGGGTCCTACGAGCAGTACTTC.

V gene TRBV5-1 combines with J gene TRBJ2-1; weak D call: TRBD2 (6 bases). This CDR3 is built from 15 residues. V lost 4 bases, J lost 5 bases, and 16 bases lay in between. The V gene's germline CDR1 is SGHRS and CDR2 YFSETQ. The CDR3 DNA reads TGCGCCAGCAGCCCCGGGGGTTGGGCGAACAATGAGCAGTTCTTC. Its translation: CASSPGGWANNEQFF.

This clonotype was observed a few times. The V gene is TRBV9, the J gene TRBJ2-1; 10 bases match TRBD1. The CDR3 contains 15 residues. The junction had 3 bases not matched to a gene; V was cut back by 2 bases and J by 4 bases. Germline V gene lookup returns CDR1 SGDLS and CDR2 YYNGEE. The CDR3 DNA reads as TGTGCCAGCAGCGTCCGGGACAGGGGTTACAATGAGCAGTTCTTC. Translated, it gives CASSVRDRGYNEQFF.

This clonotype was detected only a few times. The chain combines TRBV5-1 with TRBJ2-1, with 7 bases lining up with TRBD2. CDR3 length: 14 residues. V lost 4 bases, J lost 6 bases, and 7 bases stayed unmatched. Looked up from germline, CDR1 is SGHRS and CDR2 is YFSETQ. The CDR3 loop reads CASSVERGFNEQFF. The CDR3 nucleotides read TGCGCCAGCAGCGTGGAGCGGGGTTTCAATGAGCAGTTCTTC.

V gene TRBV20-1 combines with J gene TRBJ1-4, with 8 bases lining up with TRBD1. Germline loops: CDR1 DFQATT, CDR2 SNEGSKA (reference sequence). CDR3 length: 14 amino acids. Losses at the gene ends were 3 bases for V and 7 bases for J; bases not matched to a gene: 7. The CDR3 loop is CSARGQEVSEKLFF. Here the CDR3 DNA reads TGCAGTGCTAGGGGACAGGAGGTTTCTGAAAAACTGTTTTTT.

This clonotype appeared a single time. V usage is TRBV28 and J usage is TRBJ2-5; TRBD2 matches at 7 bases. Germline CDR1 and CDR2: MDHEN and SYDVKM. V shed 3 bases and J 0 bases; nucleotides not matched to a gene: 7. This CDR3 has 16 residues. The CDR3: CASSLEASGNQETQYF. CDR3 nucleotides: TGTGCCAGCAGTTTGGAGGCTAGCGGTAACCAAGAGACCCAGTACTTC.

The chain is built from TRBV10-2 and TRBJ2-7; D may be TRBD2 (7 bases). Trimming shortened V by 7 bases and J by 7 bases, and 20 bases separated the two germline ends. The length of the CDR3 is 14 residues. CDR1 and CDR2 from the germline V gene are WSHSY and SAAADI. CDR3 amino acids: CASKRLRGEGEQYF. CDR3 nucleotides: TGCGCCAGCAAACGGTTGAGGGGGGAGGGGGAGCAGTACTTC.

The chain joins TRBV5-1 to TRBJ1-2; 7 nucleotides align to TRBD1. The CDR3 is made up of 16 amino acids. Germline-derived CDR1 and CDR2 are SGHRS and YFSETQ. Trimming took 0 bases from V and 7 from J; bases not matched to a gene: 12. The CDR3 sequence is CASSLGDRVLKGGYTF. CDR3 coding DNA: TGCGCCAGCAGCTTGGGAGACAGGGTACTTAAAGGTGGCTACACCTTC.

This clonotype has only a few counts. This chain uses TRBV6-6 with TRBJ2-5; D is unresolved. Trimming left V 6 bases short and J 7 bases short, with 9 bases between. The CDR3 sequence is 11 residues long. The germline V gene encodes CDR1 MNHNY and CDR2 SVGAGI (reference sequence). The CDR3 here is CASRLARTQYF. CDR3 coding DNA: TGTGCCAGCAGGCTCGCGAGGACCCAGTACTTC.

The chain uses TRBV6-2 or TRBV6-3 and TRBJ2-1; the D gene is possibly TRBD1 (5 bases). The CDR3 covers 14 residues. V lost 7 bases, J lost 3 bases, and 13 bases lay in between. The germline gives CDR1 MNHEY, CDR2 SVGEGT. The chain's CDR3 is CASKLGQDYNEQFF. The DNA of the CDR3 is TGTGCCAGCAAACTGGGGCAGGACTACAATGAGCAGTTCTTC.

This clonotype has at least ten counts. The chain links TRBV7-2 to TRBJ2-1, with a possible D match to TRBD1 (5 bases). With 10 bases removed from V and 6 bases from J, the gap between germline ends came to 16 bases. CDR1 and CDR2 from the germline V gene are SGHTA and FQGNSA. CDR3 length: 13 residues. The CDR3 nucleotides are TGTGCCACGAGAGGCAGGGTAGGCAATGAGCAGTTCTTC. This codes for CATRGRVGNEQFF.

Note on this clonotype: One end of the junction varies from germline; a read error may be responsible. V usage is TRBV25-1 and J usage is TRBJ2-1; D unresolved. CDR3 length: 12 amino acids. Per germline, CDR1 MGHDK and CDR2 SYGVNS. The CDR3 sequence is CASSERNNERFF. CDR3 coding DNA: TGTGCCAGCAGTGAAAGAAACAATGAGCGGTTCTTC.

Points on this clonotype: Possible read error: a much larger clone is one base away. The V and J genes are TRBV20-1 and TRBJ2-7, with 7 bases aligning to TRBD1. The DNA end lines up better with TRBJ2-5; the J call may be wrong. The CDR3 totals 14 residues. Germline CDR1 and CDR2: DFQATT and SNEGSKA (reference sequence). CDR3 protein: CSARDNRGQGTQYF. In DNA, the CDR3 is TGCAGTGCTAGAGATAACAGGGGCCAAGGGACCCAGTACTTC.

This clonotype was counted at least ten times. CDR3 sequence reads: CASNSAGGRTDTQYF. CDR3 in DNA: TGTGCCAGCAATTCCGCGGGGGGACGCACAGATACGCAGTATTTT. This chain joins TRBV6-5 and TRBJ2-3, with 8 bases matching TRBD2. The V and J ends lost 7 bases and 1 base, in that order; junction bases with no gene match: 7. The CDR3 runs to 15 residues. The germline V gene has CDR1 MNHEY and CDR2 SVGAGI.